A selection of T cell receptor beta chains follows, all from one sample in a study of OX40 agonist ivuxolimab in advanced cancers. The repertoire was sequenced with immunoSEQ multiplex PCR; TCRdb's copy has only in-frame clones and lacks some. Of 74,000 or so clones in the sample, 86% are singletons; the top ten hold around 2%. Sample: CD4+ or CD8+ T cells sorted from blood, taken in a trial of the OX40 agonist ivuxolimab. Source of these receptors: an adult with an advanced solid tumor such as melanoma, head and neck, liver or kidney cancer. The CDR3 runs from the conserved cysteine through the conserved F or W. D genes are given only for firm matches. The listing skips clone size in some rows; elsewhere it reads once, few, many or a size class.

D gene,CDR3 length,V gene,J gene,clone size,CDR3 DNA,CDR3 protein
NA,16,TRBV2,TRBJ2-6,NA,TGTGCCAGCAGTGAACTGGGAGGAGGTGGGGCCAACGTCCTGACTTTC,CASSELGGGGANVLTF
TRBD2,15,TRBV5-4,TRBJ2-7,NA,TGTGCCAGCAGCACGACTAGCGGGAGACCTTACGAGCAGTACTTC,CASSTTSGRPYEQYF
NA,15,TRBV6-1,TRBJ1-2,NA,TGTGCCAGCAGTATTTTTCAGGGGCCGAACTATGGCTACACCTTC,CASSIFQGPNYGYTF
NA,14,TRBV27,TRBJ2-3,NA,TGTGCCAGCAAGCGGGACACTGACACAGATACGCAGTATTTT,CASKRDTDTDTQYF
NA,13,TRBV14,TRBJ2-2,once,TGTGCCAGCAGCCGATTCAACACCGGGGAGCTGTTTTTT,CASSRFNTGELFF
NA,12,TRBV19,TRBJ2-1,NA,TGTGCCAGTAGTATTTATGGGGATGAGCAGTTCTTC,CASSIYGDEQFF
NA,15,TRBV6-1,TRBJ2-7,few,TGTGCCACCAAGTTCGTGGGCGCCAGCTCCTACGAGCAGTACTTC,CATKFVGASSYEQYF
TRBD1,16,TRBV6-8,TRBJ1-1,NA,TGTGCCAGGTTTGGGGGCGCAACAGGGGAAGACACTGAAGCTTTCTTT,CARFGGATGEDTEAFF
NA,15,TRBV7-3,TRBJ2-7,NA,TGTGCCAGCAGCTTCCGACAGCAGACAAACTACGAGCAGTACTTC,CASSFRQQTNYEQYF
NA,15,TRBV21-1,TRBJ1-4,NA,TGTGCCAGCAGCAAACGACAGGGGGTGGATGAAAAACTGTTTTTT,CASSKRQGVDEKLFF
TRBD2,14,TRBV13,TRBJ2-7,NA,TGTGCCAGCAGCCCGAGCGGGGGGCGTTCCGAGCAGTACTTC,CASSPSGGRSEQYF
NA,15,TRBV4-2,TRBJ2-3,once,TGTGCCAGCAGCCAAGCGGCCCAAAGCACAGATACGCAGTATTTT,CASSQAAQSTDTQYF
NA,14,TRBV10-3,TRBJ1-5,NA,TGTGCCATCAGTGCCCGACAGGATGGGCAGCCCCAGCATTTT,CAISARQDGQPQHF
TRBD2,18,TRBV4-2,TRBJ2-3,NA,TGTGCCAGCAGCCAAGATCGCGGGACTAGCGGGTACACAGATACGCAGTATTTT,CASSQDRGTSGYTDTQYF
NA,15,TRBV5-1,TRBJ1-1,NA,TGCGCCAGCAGCCTGGTATTTTCGGGGGGCACTGAAGCTTTCTTT,CASSLVFSGGTEAFF
NA,14,TRBV4-3,TRBJ2-3,NA,TGCGCCAGCAGCCAAGATACCTACACAGATACGCAGTATTTT,CASSQDTYTDTQYF
NA,14,TRBV4-3,TRBJ1-5,NA,TGCGCCAGCAGCCAAGAACAGGGAAATCAGCCCCAGCATTTT,CASSQEQGNQPQHF
NA,17,TRBV9,TRBJ1-3,NA,TGTGCCAGCAGCGTTTCCCCGGGGCTTATCTCTGGAAACACCATATATTTT,CASSVSPGLISGNTIYF
NA,17,TRBV29-1,TRBJ2-6,NA,TGCAGCGTTGAAAAGACAGCCGCAGGATCTGGGGCCAACGTCCTGACTTTC,CSVEKTAAGSGANVLTF
NA,15,TRBV19,TRBJ1-2,NA,TGTGCCAGTAGTATAATTTGGGGCCAGAACTATGGCTACACCTTC,CASSIIWGQNYGYTF
NA,16,TRBV7-9,TRBJ1-2,NA,TGTGCCAGCAGCGGCAGAGCCGGGACGGGGAACTATGGCTACACCTTC,CASSGRAGTGNYGYTF
NA,13,TRBV10-1,TRBJ2-7,NA,TGCGCCAGCAGTGACCTCAGCGTTCGCGAGCAGTACTTC,CASSDLSVREQYF
TRBD1,14,TRBV6-1,TRBJ2-5,NA,TGTGCCAGCAGGATGGGGGACAGTCAAGAGACCCAGTACTTC,CASRMGDSQETQYF
NA,10,TRBV29-1,TRBJ1-1,NA,TGCAGCGCACGCGAACCTGAAGCTTTCTTT,CSAREPEAFF
NA,13,TRBV6-5,TRBJ1-2,NA,TGTGCCAGCAGGACCGCTGCTAACTATGGCTACACCTTC,CASRTAANYGYTF
NA,16,TRBV27,TRBJ1-6,NA,TGTGCCAGCACCACGCGGGGGGGGGCGTTCCGTTCACCCCTCCACTTT,CASTTRGGAFRSPLHF
NA,16,TRBV28,TRBJ1-1,NA,TGTGCCAGCACCGACAGGCTATACAAGACGAACACTGAAGCTTTCTTT,CASTDRLYKTNTEAFF
NA,12,TRBV28,TRBJ2-7,NA,TGTGCCAGCAGCCGGACAGATTACGAGCAGTACTTC,CASSRTDYEQYF
TRBD1,15,TRBV18,TRBJ2-5,NA,TGTGCCAGCTCCCCCGGGACAGGGCCGGGAGAGACCCAGTACTTC,CASSPGTGPGETQYF
NA,15,TRBV5-1,TRBJ1-5,NA,TGCGCCAGCAGCTTGCGGGGGGACGGGAATCAGCCCCAGCATTTT,CASSLRGDGNQPQHF
NA,14,TRBV11-2,TRBJ2-7,NA,TGTGCCAGCAGCTTAGGTGTTATCTCCTACGAGCAGTACTTC,CASSLGVISYEQYF
NA,15,TRBV21-1,TRBJ2-7,NA,TGTGCCAGCAGCAAACCTTCTTACCGACTCTACGAGCAGTACTTC,CASSKPSYRLYEQYF
NA,13,TRBV25-1,TRBJ2-1,NA,TGTGCCAGCAGTGTACCGACGCGGGGTGAGCAGTTCTTC,CASSVPTRGEQFF
NA,16,TRBV4-2,TRBJ1-3,NA,TGTGCCAGCAGCCAAGATCGGCAGAGCTCTGGAAACACCATATATTTT,CASSQDRQSSGNTIYF
NA,13,TRBV15,TRBJ2-7,NA,TGTGCCACCAGCGCAGGGCAGACCTACGAGCAGTACTTC,CATSAGQTYEQYF
TRBD2,16,TRBV11-1,TRBJ2-5,NA,TGTGCCAGCAGCCCATCGCGAAGCGGGAGACAAGAGACCCAGTACTTC,CASSPSRSGRQETQYF
TRBD2,14,TRBV29-1,TRBJ2-7,NA,TGCAGCGTTGAGAGGAGCGGGGGAACCTACGAGCAGTACTTC,CSVERSGGTYEQYF